This is a list of T cell receptor beta chains from one sample in a study of T-cell memory formation after mild COVID-19. Using its own MiXCR run on the 5' RACE reads, TCRdb lists one record per CDR3 protein. This repertoire shows around 310,000 distinct CDR3 sequences, approximately 16% found once; its top ten account for about a fifth. The sample was PBMCs or a T cell subset sorted from them (not recorded which). The source is a man younger than 35 who had mild COVID-19 (a few samples of this study predate the infection). Cell type and time point are not known. The conserved cysteine and the conserved F or W are not part of the CDR3 here. Each record gives: V gene, J gene, CDR3 protein.

TRBV4-3	TRBJ1-5	ASSQELNQPQH
TRBV25-1	TRBJ2-3	ASSEAGLGGDTQY
TRBV5-1	TRBJ2-3	ASSLVIADTQY
TRBV12-3/TRBV12-4	TRBJ1-2	ASRGPGSNYGYT
TRBV7-9	TRBJ2-5	ASSQYRTVGVETQY
TRBV6-6	TRBJ2-1	ASSYSTGNEQF
TRBV6-5	TRBJ1-1	ASSRGGAGEVTEAF
TRBV4-2	TRBJ1-1	ASSQLGVEGKTF
TRBV4-3	TRBJ1-2	ASSQGRGGFYGYT
TRBV7-2	TRBJ2-7	ASSTSLGAYEQY
TRBV4-2	TRBJ2-1	ASSQAAWGLYNEQF
TRBV7-9	TRBJ2-1	ASSSGWNEQF
TRBV4-2	TRBJ2-2	ASSQGIGGLVF
TRBV20-1	TRBJ2-5	SARMDRGKTQY
TRBV5-1	TRBJ1-1	ASSFNPGQLNTEAF
TRBV27	TRBJ2-7	ASSPYRGLGYEQY
TRBV6-5	TRBJ1-1	ASSTQGARAEAF
TRBV5-1	TRBJ2-3	ASTPGTGTDTQY
TRBV6-6	TRBJ1-3	ASVAVSDTIY
TRBV20-1	TRBJ2-3	SARVGGSGGVDTQY
TRBV5-1	TRBJ2-3	ASSLVGPTDTQY
TRBV19	TRBJ2-7	ASSQGHNAGTYEQY
TRBV3-1	TRBJ1-2	ASSQPGQGARYGYT
TRBV7-2	TRBJ2-2	ASSRADRGLAGELF
TRBV20-1	TRBJ2-1	SARDMMARDEQF
TRBV28	TRBJ1-5	ASTPTLPGTGFGNQPQH
TRBV10-3	TRBJ2-3	AISDQGARSTDTQY
TRBV4-3	TRBJ1-1	ASSPSTGAVAEAF
TRBV5-6	TRBJ2-2	ASNFPSGNTGELF